Presented here are 26 T cell receptor beta chains from one specimen sequenced in a study of T-cell reconstitution after alpha-beta-depleted transplantation in children. TCRbeta library preparation incorporated unique molecular identifiers. TCRdb reprocessed the PCR reads with MiXCR, giving one entry per CDR3 protein. The table includes about 120,000 distinct CDR3 sequences, around 10% detected once. The material was PBMCs, obtained before TCRalphabeta/CD19-depleted stem cell transplant. These receptors all come from a boy younger than 10 with acute lymphoblastic leukemia, due to receive a stem cell transplant.

Regarding this clonotype: The CDR3 does not end in the conserved phenylalanine or tryptophan, so this is likely a read error. The genes are TRBV27 and TRBJ1-2; TRBD1 aligns across 7 bases. V lost 5 bases to trimming and J lost 5 bases; unmatched junction nucleotides: 8. CDR1 is MNHEY and CDR2 is SMNVEV in the germline V gene (reference sequence). CDR3 length equals 14 residues. The CDR3 sequence: CASSPRTGFYGYTC. The CDR3 nucleotides are TGTGCCAGCAGTCCAAGGACAGGCTTTTATGGCTACACCTGC.

This clonotype was recorded many times. CDR3 loop: CASSEQGEGYEQYF. CDR3 bases: TGCGCCAGCAGCGAGCAGGGAGAGGGCTACGAGCAGTACTTC. V and J are TRBV5-1 and TRBJ2-7; D may be TRBD1 or TRBD2 (5 bases each). CDR3 length: 14 amino acids. Germline assignment: CDR1 SGHRS and CDR2 YFSETQ. The ends were cut back, 4 bases at V and 3 bases at J, with 14 bases in the middle. The full variable domain, its missing parts supplied by reference TRBV5-1 and TRBJ2-7, is KAGVTQTPRYLIKTRGQQVTLSCSPISGHRSVSWYQQTPGQGLQFLFEYFSETQRNKGNFPGRFSGRQFSNSRSEMNVSTLELGDSALYLCASSEQGEGYEQYFGPGTRLTVT.

This clonotype appeared many times. This chain connects TRBV20-1 to TRBJ2-7; 11 positions agree with TRBD1. This CDR3 is built from 15 residues. Germline CDR1 is DFQATT and CDR2 is SNEGSKA (reference sequence). The V segment lost 6 bases and the J segment 7 bases; nucleotides outside the gene matches: 14. The CDR3 protein is CSAGGTGGFVGEQYF. CDR3 in DNA: TGCAGTGCGGGGGGGACAGGGGGTTTCGTCGGGGAGCAGTACTTC.

This clonotype was counted many times. J is TRBJ1-2 and V is TRBV29-1, with D possibly being TRBD1 (5 bases). Trimming cost V 2 bases and J 8 bases, with 9 bases left between them. The CDR3 length is 11 residues. CDR1 and CDR2 (germline): SQVTM, ANQGSEA. The CDR3 region has the DNA TGCAGCGTTGAACACAGGAGGGGCTACACCTTC. It translates to CSVEHRRGYTF.

The chain links TRBV28 to TRBJ2-7; D is uncertain. Germline-derived CDR1 and CDR2 are MDHEN and SYDVKM. Between the trimmed V and J ends, which lost 10 bases and 2 bases, there was a span of 12 bases. The CDR3 loop spans 12 amino acids. The CDR3 coding sequence is TGTGCCAACCGGGCAGCCCCCTACGAGCAGTACTTC. Amino acids: CANRAAPYEQYF.

This clonotype was observed many times. The chain uses TRBV24-1 and TRBJ2-5; 10 bases agree with TRBD1. This CDR3 has 16 amino acids. The J segment lost 5 bases and the V segment lost 3 bases, leaving 8 bases of the junction unmatched. Looked up from germline, CDR1 is KGHDR and CDR2 is SFDVKD. The CDR3 here is CATSDRTGGDMETQYF. CDR3 nucleotides: TGTGCCACCAGTGATCGGACAGGGGGTGATATGGAGACCCAGTACTTC.

J is TRBJ2-2 and V is TRBV11-3; 9 bases line up with TRBD2. CDR1 is SGHNT and CDR2 is YENEEA in the germline V gene. V lost 2 bases to trimming and J lost 0 bases; unmatched junction nucleotides: 4. CDR3 size: 17 residues. This chain's CDR3 is CASSLFAGGTNTGELFF. Here the CDR3 DNA reads TGTGCCAGCAGCTTATTCGCGGGAGGGACGAACACCGGGGAGCTGTTTTTT.

This clonotype was recorded a few times. The chain carries TRBV20-1 and TRBJ2-7; TRBD2 agrees at 11 bases. The V segment lost 3 bases and the J segment 2 bases; nucleotides outside the gene matches: 3. The CDR3 extends over 14 amino acids. The V gene's germline CDR1 is DFQATT and CDR2 SNEGSKA (reference sequence). The CDR3 coding sequence is TGCAGTGCTAGTCCGGGACTAGCGGCCTACGAGCAGTACTTC. As protein: CSASPGLAAYEQYF.

This clonotype appeared a few times. The rearrangement joins TRBV6-1 to TRBJ1-4; D call uncertain. The CDR3 is 13 residues long. The V gene lost 6 bases and the J gene lost 8 bases, with 13 bases spanning the gap. Germline V CDR1 and CDR2: MNHNS, SASEGT. The CDR3 region has the DNA TGTGCCAGCAGCCCCACGGGCCGAGAAAAACTGTTTTTT. It is translated as CASSPTGREKLFF.

This clonotype was counted ten times or more. This chain uses TRBV5-6 with TRBJ1-1, with D possibly being TRBD1 (6 bases). Looked up from germline, CDR1 is SGHDT and CDR2 is YYEEEE. Trimming removed 3 bases at V and 3 bases at J, with 18 bases between. CDR3 size: 16 residues. The CDR3 reads CASSSWGTGADTEAFF. The CDR3 DNA is TGTGCCAGCAGCTCATGGGGGACGGGGGCGGACACTGAAGCTTTCTTT. The full variable domain, rest sourced from reference TRBV5-6 and TRBJ1-1, is DAGVTQSPTHLIKTRGQQVTLRCSPKSGHDTVSWYQQALGQGPQFIFQYYEEEERQRGNFPDRFSGHQFPNYSSELNVNALLLGDSALYLCASSSWGTGADTEAFFGQGTRLTVV.

In this sample, this clonotype turned up many times. The chain uses TRBV20-1 and TRBJ2-1; 9 positions match TRBD2. Germline lookup yields CDR1 DFQATT and CDR2 SNEGSKA (reference sequence). CDR3 length: 14 residues. After removal of 5 bases from V and 4 bases from J, the junction contained 6 bases not matched to a gene. Written as DNA, the CDR3 is TGCAGTGCTCCTACTAGCGGGTCATACAATGAGCAGTTCTTC. The encoded protein is CSAPTSGSYNEQFF.

The sample holds a few counts of this clonotype. The chain employs TRBV12-3 or TRBV12-4 and TRBJ1-5; D is possibly TRBD1 (6 bases). Trimming removed 6 bases from V and 5 bases from J, with 14 bases in between. The CDR3 is made up of 14 amino acids. The CDR3 region is CASSKDSVYQPQHF. CDR3 bases: TGTGCCAGCAGCAAGGACAGCGTGTATCAGCCCCAGCATTTT.

This clonotype was seen repeatedly, ten times or more. This chain connects TRBV20-1 to TRBJ1-1, with 7 bases fitting TRBD1. The trim removed 0 bases at V and 0 bases at J, leaving 4 bases unmatched. The CDR3 covers 15 residues. Germline V lookup: CDR1 DFQATT, CDR2 SNEGSKA (reference sequence). CDR3 nucleotides: TGCAGTGCTAGAGACCGCGACAGGGTGAACACTGAAGCTTTCTTT. Its translation: CSARDRDRVNTEAFF.

This clonotype was counted between two and nine times. The chain has TRBV5-1 and TRBJ2-7, with no clear D. The V end lost 1 base, the J end lost 4 bases, and 9 bases lay between the germline ends. CDR3 length equals 13 residues. Germline V gene data show CDR1 as SGHRS and CDR2 as YFSETQ. The CDR3: CASSLTSWYEQYF. CDR3 sequence (DNA): TGCGCCAGCAGCTTGACGTCGTGGTACGAGCAGTACTTC.

V and J are TRBV12-3 or TRBV12-4 and TRBJ2-3; 9 positions match TRBD1. V lost 6 bases, J lost 4 bases, and 8 bases stayed unmatched. CDR3 length equals 15 residues. CDR3 region: CASRGDRVFADTQYF. Here the CDR3 DNA reads TGTGCCAGCAGAGGGGACAGGGTTTTTGCAGATACGCAGTATTTT.

This clonotype has more than one count but fewer than ten. The rearrangement uses TRBV20-1 and TRBJ2-7; 7 positions match TRBD2. V was pared by 5 bases and J by 3 bases, with 16 bases of the junction left unmatched. The CDR3 has 16 residues. Germline CDR1 reads DFQATT; CDR2 reads SNEGSKA (reference sequence). The CDR3 DNA reads as TGCAGTGCTCGCGGCGATTACGGGACTACATTCTACGAGCAGTACTTC. Translated, it gives CSARGDYGTTFYEQYF.

This clonotype was counted ten times or more. The rearrangement joins TRBV24-1 to TRBJ2-7; 10 bases agree with TRBD1. The CDR3 spans 16 residues. In germline, CDR1 is KGHDR, CDR2 SFDVKD. V shed 3 bases and J 3 bases; nucleotides not matched to a gene: 7. The CDR3 DNA follows: TGTGCCACCAGTGATCCGCACCGGACAGGGGGCTACGAGCAGTACTTC. The encoded protein is CATSDPHRTGGYEQYF.

The chain carries TRBV20-1 and TRBJ2-1; D unresolved. Germline V gives CDR1 DFQATT, CDR2 SNEGSKA (reference sequence). The V end was cut by 4 bases, the J end by 9 bases, with 19 bases between. This CDR3 has 14 residues. Here the CDR3 reads CSATTLDRLFEQFF. CDR3 in DNA: TGCAGTGCTACGACCTTGGACCGACTGTTTGAGCAGTTCTTC.

This clonotype came up many times. The V call is TRBV7-2, the J call TRBJ2-5; 7 nucleotides agree with TRBD2. Germline V CDR1 and CDR2: SGHTA, FQGNSA. The V gene end was trimmed by 6 bases and the J gene end by 2 bases; junction bases not matched to a gene: 9. The CDR3 runs to 15 residues. DNA of the CDR3: TGTGCCAGCAGTATTTTCGCGGGGGATCAAGAGACCCAGTACTTC. Its translation: CASSIFAGDQETQYF.

The rearrangement uses TRBV7-6 and TRBJ1-4, with D tentatively TRBD1 (6 bases). CDR3 size: 14 residues. Germline CDR1 is SGHVS and CDR2 is FNYEAQ. The V end was cut by 5 bases, the J end by 5 bases, with 12 bases between. The CDR3 DNA reads as TGTGCCAGCAGCGGAGGGGGACCCAATGAAAAACTGTTTTTT. Its protein product is CASSGGGPNEKLFF.

This clonotype occurred many times. The chain is built from TRBV20-1 and TRBJ2-7; tentatively, D is TRBD1 or TRBD2 (6 bases each). V dropped 6 bases and J dropped 7 bases, with 13 bases sitting between them. CDR3 length equals 11 residues. Germline CDR1 is DFQATT and CDR2 is SNEGSKA (reference sequence). CDR3: CSAEGQGEQYF. Here the CDR3 DNA reads TGCAGTGCGGAGGGTCAGGGGGAGCAGTACTTC.

This clonotype was found many times. V is TRBV6-5 and J is TRBJ2-2; 13 positions agree with TRBD2. The germline V gene has CDR1 MNHEY and CDR2 SVGAGI. Trimming cost V 4 bases and J 5 bases; bases outside gene matches: 7. CDR3 length: 17 amino acids. The CDR3 DNA follows: TGTGCCAGCAGTTCCAACGGACTAGCGGGAGCAACCGGGGAGCTGTTTTTT. Its protein product is CASSSNGLAGATGELFF.

The table lists this clonotype with many counts. This chain connects TRBV7-9 to TRBJ2-7; D possibly corresponds to TRBD1 (6 bases). CDR1 and CDR2 from the germline V gene are SEHNR and FQNEAQ (reference sequence). The V gene lost 4 bases and the J gene lost 1 base, with 11 bases spanning the gap. The CDR3 length is 14 residues. Here the CDR3 DNA reads TGTGCCAGCAGCTCCTGGACAGATTCCTACGAGCAGTACTTC. Translated, it gives CASSSWTDSYEQYF. The full variable domain, completed using reference TRBV7-9 and TRBJ2-7, is DTGVSQNPRHKITKRGQNVTFRCDPISEHNRLYWYRQTLGQGPEFLTYFQNEAQLEKSRLLSDRFSAERPKGSFSTLEIQRTEQGDSAMYLCASSSWTDSYEQYFGPGTRLTVT.

This clonotype was recorded a few times. This sequence joins TRBV20-1 and TRBJ2-7; D might be TRBD2 (7 bases). V was shortened by 1 base and J by 3 bases, with 13 bases between the two germline ends. The V gene's germline CDR1 is DFQATT and CDR2 SNEGSKA (reference sequence). This CDR3 spans 14 amino acids. CDR3 amino acids: CSARGRGAVYEQYF. The CDR3 DNA reads as TGCAGTGCTAGAGGTCGGGGGGCGGTCTACGAGCAGTACTTC.

The V call is TRBV5-6, the J call TRBJ2-1; 7 bases map to TRBD2. Germline trimming cut 4 bases from V and 8 bases from J; bases unmatched to any gene: 6. Germline V CDR1 and CDR2: SGHDT, YYEEEE. The CDR3 is 13 residues long. CDR3 protein: CASSRRGSDEQFF. The CDR3 region has the DNA TGTGCCAGCAGCCGGCGGGGGTCAGATGAGCAGTTCTTC.

The chain couples TRBV5-1 to TRBJ2-1; 10 positions agree with TRBD2. Germline assignment: CDR1 SGHRS and CDR2 YFSETQ. This CDR3 is built from 14 residues. The junction had 4 bases not matched to a gene; V was cut back by 2 bases and J by 8 bases. CDR3 nucleotide sequence: TGCGCCAGCAGCTTCCCTAGCGGGAGTCATGAGCAGTTCTTC. It yields the protein CASSFPSGSHEQFF.